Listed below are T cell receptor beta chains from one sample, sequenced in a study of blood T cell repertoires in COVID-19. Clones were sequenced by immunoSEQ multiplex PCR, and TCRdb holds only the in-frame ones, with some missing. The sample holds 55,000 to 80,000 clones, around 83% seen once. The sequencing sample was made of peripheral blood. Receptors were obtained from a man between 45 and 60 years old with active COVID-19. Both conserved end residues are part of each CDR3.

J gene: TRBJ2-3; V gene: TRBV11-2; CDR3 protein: CASTRGQTTQYF
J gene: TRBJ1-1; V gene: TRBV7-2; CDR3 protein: CASSLRPNGAFF
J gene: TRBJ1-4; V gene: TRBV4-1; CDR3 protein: CASSQGAIATNEKLFF
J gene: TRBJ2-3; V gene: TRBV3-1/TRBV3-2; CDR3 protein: CASSDRSDTQYF
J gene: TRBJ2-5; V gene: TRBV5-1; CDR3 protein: CASSLGLARDYETQYF
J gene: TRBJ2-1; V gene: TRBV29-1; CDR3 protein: CSGGGSENNEQFF
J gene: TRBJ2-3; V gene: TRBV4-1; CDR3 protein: CASSQVLRGGRWADTQYF
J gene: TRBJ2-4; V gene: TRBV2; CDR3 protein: CASSGAKNIQYF
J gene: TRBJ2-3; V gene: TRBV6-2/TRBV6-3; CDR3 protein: CASSYSGLAATDTQYF
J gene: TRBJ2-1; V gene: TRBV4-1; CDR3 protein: CASSQGTIREQFF
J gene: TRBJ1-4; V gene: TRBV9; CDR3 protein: CASSPTGGKGKLFF
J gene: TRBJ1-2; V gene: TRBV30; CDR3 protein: CAWRGGTAGSSYTF
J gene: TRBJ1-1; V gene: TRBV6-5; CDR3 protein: CASSTGASEAFF
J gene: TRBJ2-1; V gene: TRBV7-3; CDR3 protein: CASSRGGMDEQFF
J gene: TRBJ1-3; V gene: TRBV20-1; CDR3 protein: CSASFGGLGGNTIYF
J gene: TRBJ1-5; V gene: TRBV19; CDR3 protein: CASSIGQGLNQPQHF
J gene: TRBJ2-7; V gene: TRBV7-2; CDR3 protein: CASSQQAGGSSYEQYF
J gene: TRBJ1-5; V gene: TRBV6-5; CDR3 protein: CASSGTGGPVQPQHF
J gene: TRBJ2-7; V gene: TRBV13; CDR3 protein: CASMVTGDYEQYF
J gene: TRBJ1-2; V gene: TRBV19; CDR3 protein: CASSMTGNYGYTF
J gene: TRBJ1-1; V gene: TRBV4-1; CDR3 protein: CASTRGVSTEAFF
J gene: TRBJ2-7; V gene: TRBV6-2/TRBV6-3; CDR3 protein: CASSYVAGAYEQYF
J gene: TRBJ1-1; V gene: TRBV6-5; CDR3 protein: CASSLPGNTEAFF
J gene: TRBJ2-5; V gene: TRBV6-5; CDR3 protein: CASSSVAGAQETQYF
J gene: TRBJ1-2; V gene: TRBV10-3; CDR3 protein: CAISGVRSNGYTF
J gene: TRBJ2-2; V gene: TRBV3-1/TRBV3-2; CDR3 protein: CASSQRQGRRELFF
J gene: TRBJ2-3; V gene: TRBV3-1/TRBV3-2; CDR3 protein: CASSRVGGATDTQYF
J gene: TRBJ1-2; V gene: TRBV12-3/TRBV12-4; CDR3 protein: CASSQHGYGYTF
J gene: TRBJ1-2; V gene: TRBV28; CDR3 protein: CASSFPLYRGHYGYTF
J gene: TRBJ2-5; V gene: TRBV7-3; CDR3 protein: CASSLNGGGETQYF
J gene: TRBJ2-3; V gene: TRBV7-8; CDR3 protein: CASSLMGLVNADTQYF
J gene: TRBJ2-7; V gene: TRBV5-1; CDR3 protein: CASSLGESGYEQYF
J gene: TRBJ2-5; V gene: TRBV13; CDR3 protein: CASSPSRGQGPETQYF
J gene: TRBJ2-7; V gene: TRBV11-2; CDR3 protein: CASSPFRDRGHEQYF
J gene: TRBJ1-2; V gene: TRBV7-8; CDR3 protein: CASSLFQTVVNYGYTF
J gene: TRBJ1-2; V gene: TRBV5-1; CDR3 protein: CASSLSGNGYTF
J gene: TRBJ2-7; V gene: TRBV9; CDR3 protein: CASSVAGSYEQYF
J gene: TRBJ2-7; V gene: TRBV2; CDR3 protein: CASSETSGQVSEQYF
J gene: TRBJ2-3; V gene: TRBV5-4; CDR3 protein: CASSGQGDTQYF
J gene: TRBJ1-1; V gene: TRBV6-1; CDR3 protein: CASSESQGLNTEAFF
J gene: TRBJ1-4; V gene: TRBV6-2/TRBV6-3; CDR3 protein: CASSRQGTNEKLFF
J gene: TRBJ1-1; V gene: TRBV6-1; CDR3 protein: CASSEAGGAFF
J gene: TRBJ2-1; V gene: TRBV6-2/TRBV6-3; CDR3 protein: CASSRGLAGYNEQFF
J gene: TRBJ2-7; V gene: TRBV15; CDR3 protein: CATSRLGGSSYEQYF
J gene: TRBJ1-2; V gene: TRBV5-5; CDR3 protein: CASTPEMSNYGYTF